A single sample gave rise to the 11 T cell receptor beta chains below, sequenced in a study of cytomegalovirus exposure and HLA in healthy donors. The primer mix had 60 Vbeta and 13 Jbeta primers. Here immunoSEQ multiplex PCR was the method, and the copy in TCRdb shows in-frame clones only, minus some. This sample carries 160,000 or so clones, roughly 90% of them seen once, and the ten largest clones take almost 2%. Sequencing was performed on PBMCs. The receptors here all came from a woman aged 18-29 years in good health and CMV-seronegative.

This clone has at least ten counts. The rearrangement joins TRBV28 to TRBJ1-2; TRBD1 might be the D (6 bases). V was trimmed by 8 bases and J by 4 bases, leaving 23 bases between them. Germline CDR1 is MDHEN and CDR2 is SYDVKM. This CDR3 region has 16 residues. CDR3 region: CASWGTSISTSYGYTF. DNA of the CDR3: TGTGCCAGCTGGGGGACATCAATATCCACTTCCTATGGCTACACCTTC.

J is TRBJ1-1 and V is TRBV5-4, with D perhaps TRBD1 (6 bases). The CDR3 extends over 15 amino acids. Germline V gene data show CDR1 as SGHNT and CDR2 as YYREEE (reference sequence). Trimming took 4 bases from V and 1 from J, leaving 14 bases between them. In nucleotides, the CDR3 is TGTGCCAGCAGCCTGGGATGGGGGCAGAACACTGAAGCTTTCTTT. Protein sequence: CASSLGWGQNTEAFF.

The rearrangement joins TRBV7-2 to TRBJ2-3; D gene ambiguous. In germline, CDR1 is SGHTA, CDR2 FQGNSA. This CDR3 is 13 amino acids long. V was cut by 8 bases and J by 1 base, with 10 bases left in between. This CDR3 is CASELLRTDTQYF. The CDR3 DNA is TGTGCCAGCGAGTTGCTTCGCACAGATACGCAGTATTTT.

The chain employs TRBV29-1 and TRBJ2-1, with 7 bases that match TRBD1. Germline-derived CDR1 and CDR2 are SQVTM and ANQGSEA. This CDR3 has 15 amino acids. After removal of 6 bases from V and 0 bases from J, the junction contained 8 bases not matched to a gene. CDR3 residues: CSVGQRVSSYNEQFF. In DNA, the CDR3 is TGCAGCGTGGGACAGAGGGTGAGCTCCTACAATGAGCAGTTCTTC.

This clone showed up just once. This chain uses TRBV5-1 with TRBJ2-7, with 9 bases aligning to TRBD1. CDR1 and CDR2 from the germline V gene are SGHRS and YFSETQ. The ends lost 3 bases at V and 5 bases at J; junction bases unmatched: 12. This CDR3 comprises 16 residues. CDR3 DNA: TGCGCCAGCAGCTACCTCCCCGGGACAGGGTCCCACGAGCAGTACTTC. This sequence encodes CASSYLPGTGSHEQYF.

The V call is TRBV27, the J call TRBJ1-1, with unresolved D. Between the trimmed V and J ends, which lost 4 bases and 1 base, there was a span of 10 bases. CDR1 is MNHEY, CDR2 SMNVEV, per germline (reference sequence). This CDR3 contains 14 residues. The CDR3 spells CASSSFSGNTEAFF. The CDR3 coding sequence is TGTGCCAGCAGTTCTTTTTCAGGGAACACTGAAGCTTTCTTT.

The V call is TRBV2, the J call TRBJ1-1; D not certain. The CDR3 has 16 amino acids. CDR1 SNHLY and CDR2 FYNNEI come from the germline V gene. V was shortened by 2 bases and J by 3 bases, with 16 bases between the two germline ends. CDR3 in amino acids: CASSEKRSYGYTEAFF. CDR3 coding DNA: TGTGCCAGCAGTGAAAAACGCTCTTATGGCTACACTGAAGCTTTCTTT. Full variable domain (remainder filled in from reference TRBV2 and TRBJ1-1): EPEVTQTPSHQVTQMGQEVILRCVPISNHLYFYWYRQILGQKVEFLVSFYNNEISEKSEIFDDQFSVERPDGSNFTLKIRSTKLEDSAMYFCASSEKRSYGYTEAFFGQGTRLTVV.

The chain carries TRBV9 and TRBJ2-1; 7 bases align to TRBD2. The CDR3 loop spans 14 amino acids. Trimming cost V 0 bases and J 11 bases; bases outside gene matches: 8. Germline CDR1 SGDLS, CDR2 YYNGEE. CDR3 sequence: CASSVGEGGYKQFF. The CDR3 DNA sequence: TGTGCCAGCAGCGTAGGTGAGGGAGGGTATAAGCAGTTCTTC.

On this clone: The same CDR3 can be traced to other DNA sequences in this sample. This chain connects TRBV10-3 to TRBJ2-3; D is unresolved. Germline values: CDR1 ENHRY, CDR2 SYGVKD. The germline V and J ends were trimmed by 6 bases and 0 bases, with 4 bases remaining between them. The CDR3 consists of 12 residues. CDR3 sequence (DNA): TGTGCCATCAGAACTAGCACAGATACGCAGTATTTT. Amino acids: CAIRTSTDTQYF.

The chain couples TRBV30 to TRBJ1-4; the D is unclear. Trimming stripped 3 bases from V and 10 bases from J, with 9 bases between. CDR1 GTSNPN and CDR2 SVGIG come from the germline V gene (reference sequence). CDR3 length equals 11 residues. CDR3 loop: CAWSPGRKLFF. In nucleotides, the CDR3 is TGTGCCTGGAGCCCGGGGAGAAAACTGTTTTTT.

The CDR3: CASSFFRDSALDQYF. The CDR3 region has the DNA TGTGCCAGCAGTTTTTTCCGGGACAGTGCATTGGACCAGTACTTC. The chain links TRBV28 to TRBJ2-5; 7 bases are shared with TRBD1. The CDR3 loop spans 15 amino acids. Trimming at V came to 3 bases and at J to 10 bases, leaving 14 bases not matched to a gene. Germline V gene data show CDR1 as MDHEN and CDR2 as SYDVKM.